This TCR beta chain was recorded in a study of T cell repertoires in cytomegalovirus infection. In this sample, this clonotype turned up a few times. One entry per CDR3 protein results from TCRdb running MiXCR on the reads. The sample includes 250,000 or so distinct CDR3 sequences, more than 9% of them seen just once. The length of the CDR3 is 14 residues. V lost 1 base to trimming and J lost 4 bases; unmatched junction nucleotides: 4. The germline CDR1 and CDR2 sequences are DFQATT and SNEGSKA (reference sequence). Material: PBMCs. This TCR was recovered from a human donor in good health (CMV status not recorded). Some clones in this sample may be carry-over from other donors' samples. The gene calls are TRBV20-1 and TRBJ2-3; 8 nucleotides align to TRBD2. CDR3 DNA: TGCAGTGCTAGAGTCGGGGGGGGGTCAGATACGCAGTATTTT. The encoded protein is CSARVGGGSDTQYF.